This TCR beta chain is from a study of blood T cell repertoires in COVID-19. Study-wide context: T cells, B-cell-depleted T cells, or PBMCs provided the cDNA or gDNA that served as material.

The CDR3 has 13 amino acids. Trimming cost V 5 bases and J 0 bases, with 7 bases left between them. Germline V gene lookup returns CDR1 MNHEY and CDR2 SVGAGI. In the authors' methods: Amplified reference gene primers provided the basis for estimating nucleated cell counts. Clones were read by immunoSEQ multiplex PCR, and TCRdb kept only the in-frame ones, dropping some. The V and J calls and the clone size are those of that table, but D and trimming were determined from the DNA. The sample lists 150,000 to 250,000 clones; around 87% were seen once. Recovered status applied to Cohort 3 donors who had two consecutive negative PCRs. It also applied to those with clearance or with symptom resolution.

V usage is TRBV6-5 and J usage is TRBJ1-1; unclear D gene. The sequencing sample was made of PBMCs or T cells enriched from blood (not recorded which). The TCR comes from a woman younger than 45 who had recovered from COVID-19. This chain's CDR3 is CASSKHMNTEAFF. CDR3 sequence (DNA): TGTGCCAGCAGTAAACACATGAACACTGAAGCTTTCTTT.